This T cell receptor (beta chain) is from a study of T cells after yellow fever vaccination. MiXCR, applied by TCRdb to the 5' RACE reads, yields one record per CDR3 protein. The table records 300,000 to 400,000 distinct CDR3 sequences, 3% to 4.5% of them present only once. Trimming stripped 6 bases from V and 3 bases from J, with 12 bases between. Germline V gene lookup returns CDR1 SGHNT and CDR2 YYREEE (reference sequence). There are 13 residues in the CDR3. The receptor was isolated from a man aged 18-30 years who received the YFV17D yellow fever vaccine. Sequenced material: PBMCs, taken 5 days after the yellow fever booster vaccination. J is TRBJ1-1 and V is TRBV5-4; possible D gene TRBD1, 6 bases. CDR3 loop: CASTPTGHTEAFF. The CDR3 DNA reads TGTGCCAGCACCCCAACAGGGCACACTGAAGCTTTCTTT.